Below, 5 T cell receptor beta chains from the same sample are listed, as sequenced in a study of monozygotic twins with inflammatory bowel disease. TCRdb re-called the 5' RACE reads; one entry per CDR3 protein, DNA not given. This sample's table reports approximately 85,000 distinct CDR3 sequences. The material sequenced was blood. The source is a human donor with ulcerative colitis or Crohn's disease, or a healthy co-twin of an affected twin (not recorded which).

This rearrangement joins TRBV5-1 to TRBJ2-3; lacking DNA, the TRBD1 call made by TCRdb goes unchecked. The CDR3 loop spans 14 amino acids. CDR1 SGHRS and CDR2 YFSETQ come from the germline V gene. CDR3 region: CASRRGGITDTQYF. Together with reference TRBV5-1 and TRBJ2-3, the CDR3 gives the full variable domain: KAGVTQTPRYLIKTRGQQVTLSCSPISGHRSVSWYQQTPGQGLQFLFEYFSETQRNKGNFPGRFSGRQFSNSRSEMNVSTLELGDSALYLCASRRGGITDTQYFGPGTRLTVL.

This chain uses TRBV20-1 with TRBJ2-7. CDR1 DFQATT and CDR2 SNEGSKA come from the germline V gene (reference sequence). The CDR3 is 11 residues long. This chain's CDR3 is CSAWLSYEQYF.

The gene calls are TRBV20-1 and TRBJ2-4; TCRdb outputs TRBD1, but without DNA this stays unchecked. Germline V gene lookup returns CDR1 DFQATT and CDR2 SNEGSKA (reference sequence). This CDR3 region has 14 residues. The CDR3 here is CSARDDRGGNIQYF.

This chain joins TRBV6-1 and TRBJ2-5; the TCRdb call, TRBD2, lacks DNA for checking. This CDR3 is 16 amino acids long. From germline, CDR1 is MNHNS and CDR2 SASEGT. This CDR3 is CASRRLAGGNQETQYF.

The rearrangement links TRBV27 to TRBJ2-7; TCRdb returns TRBD1, unconfirmable since there is no DNA. CDR1 is MNHEY and CDR2 is SMNVEV in the germline V gene (reference sequence). The CDR3 has 12 residues. The chain's CDR3 is CASSFDRIEQYF.